The rows below give T cell receptor beta chains drawn from one sample of a study of T cell repertoires in cytomegalovirus infection. TCRdb reprocessed the reads via MiXCR and lists one record per CDR3 protein. Altogether some 560,000 distinct CDR3 sequences are present, about 39% being singletons, with the ten largest covering about half. The antigens for these receptors are not known. The sample in question was cultured PBMCs, obtained from culture after CMV antigen stimulation. The receptors stem from a human donor in good health (CMV status not recorded). Some clones in this sample may be carry-over from other donors' samples. Both conserved end residues are part of each CDR3. The order of the fields is J gene, clone size, D gene, V gene, CDR3 DNA, CDR3 protein. The D gene is left open where the match is weak. Expanded clones get a size class; other rows say once, few or many, or leave the size out.

j_call: TRBJ1-1
clone_size: .
d_call: TRBD1
v_call: TRBV12-3/TRBV12-4
cdr3_nt: TGTGCCAGCAGTTTAAGGGACTGGGACAGGATGGTCAAAGCTTTCTTT
cdr3_aa: CASSLRDWDRMVKAFF

j_call: TRBJ2-7
clone_size: .
d_call: .
v_call: TRBV15
cdr3_nt: TGTGCCACCAGCAGAGAGGACAGCTTGAGCTCCTACGAGCAGTACTTC
cdr3_aa: CATSREDSLSSYEQYF

j_call: TRBJ1-2
clone_size: .
d_call: .
v_call: TRBV18
cdr3_nt: TGTGCCAGCTCACCACCGGTCTTCTTC
cdr3_aa: CASSPPVFF

j_call: TRBJ2-7
clone_size: few
d_call: .
v_call: TRBV12-3/TRBV12-4
cdr3_nt: TGTGCCAGCAGTTTTGGCGGGACTGGCTCCTACGAGCAGTACTTC
cdr3_aa: CASSFGGTGSYEQYF

j_call: TRBJ1-3
clone_size: .
d_call: .
v_call: TRBV7-2
cdr3_nt: TGTGCCAGCAGCTTCGGAGTTTACTCTGGAAACACCATATATTTT
cdr3_aa: CASSFGVYSGNTIYF

j_call: TRBJ2-3
clone_size: few
d_call: .
v_call: TRBV19
cdr3_nt: TGTGCCAGTAGTCTCACCCCCGACCCTAGCACAGATACGCAGTATTTT
cdr3_aa: CASSLTPDPSTDTQYF

j_call: TRBJ1-2
clone_size: .
d_call: .
v_call: TRBV9
cdr3_nt: TGTGCCAGCAGCGCCGGGAAGGGGGTCCCTGGCTACACCTTC
cdr3_aa: CASSAGKGVPGYTF

j_call: TRBJ2-5
clone_size: .
d_call: .
v_call: TRBV5-5
cdr3_nt: TGTGCCAGCAGCTACAGCGGGTACCAAGAGACCCAGTACTTC
cdr3_aa: CASSYSGYQETQYF

j_call: TRBJ2-5
clone_size: .
d_call: .
v_call: TRBV6-2/TRBV6-3
cdr3_nt: TGTGCCAGCAGTTGGGCCGGACCTCAAGAGACCCAGTACTTC
cdr3_aa: CASSWAGPQETQYF

j_call: TRBJ1-4
clone_size: many
d_call: .
v_call: TRBV7-8
cdr3_nt: TGTGCCAGCAGATCTGACAGACACGACCCAACTAATGAAAAACTGTTTTTT
cdr3_aa: CASRSDRHDPTNEKLFF

j_call: TRBJ2-1
clone_size: .
d_call: .
v_call: TRBV7-2
cdr3_nt: TGTGCCAGCAGCCATAATGTAGGGAATGAGCAGTTCTTC
cdr3_aa: CASSHNVGNEQFF

j_call: TRBJ2-7
clone_size: .
d_call: .
v_call: TRBV5-1
cdr3_nt: TGCGCCAGCAGCTTGAATAGGGTCGAGCAGTACTTC
cdr3_aa: CASSLNRVEQYF

j_call: TRBJ2-1
clone_size: .
d_call: .
v_call: TRBV10-3
cdr3_nt: TGTGCCATCAGAATGGGGCCCAGCTCCTACAATGAGCAGTTCTTC
cdr3_aa: CAIRMGPSSYNEQFF

j_call: TRBJ2-1
clone_size: few
d_call: .
v_call: TRBV7-2
cdr3_nt: TGTGCCAGCAGCTCCAGGATTGGTGAGCAGTTCTTC
cdr3_aa: CASSSRIGEQFF

j_call: TRBJ2-2
clone_size: .
d_call: TRBD2
v_call: TRBV4-2
cdr3_nt: TGTGCCAGCAGCCCCCCGGGTAGCGGGGTTGGGGAGCTGTTTTTT
cdr3_aa: CASSPPGSGVGELFF

j_call: TRBJ2-1
clone_size: few
d_call: .
v_call: TRBV5-6
cdr3_nt: TGTGCCAGCAGCTTGGTCCGAGGCGATGAGCAGTTCTTC
cdr3_aa: CASSLVRGDEQFF

j_call: TRBJ2-5
clone_size: .
d_call: .
v_call: TRBV19
cdr3_nt: TGTGCCAGTAGTATCCGTGGGTACCAAGAGACCCAGTACTTC
cdr3_aa: CASSIRGYQETQYF

j_call: TRBJ1-2
clone_size: few
d_call: TRBD1
v_call: TRBV12-3/TRBV12-4
cdr3_nt: TGTGCCAGCAGATATACAGGGGATGGCTACACCTTC
cdr3_aa: CASRYTGDGYTF

j_call: TRBJ1-5
clone_size: .
d_call: .
v_call: TRBV6-5
cdr3_nt: TGTGCCAGCAGTTACACGAGTAGCAATCAGCCCCAGCATTTT
cdr3_aa: CASSYTSSNQPQHF

j_call: TRBJ2-1
clone_size: many
d_call: TRBD1
v_call: TRBV11-2
cdr3_nt: TGTGCCAGCAGCGGACAGGGGAATGAGCAGTTCTTC
cdr3_aa: CASSGQGNEQFF

j_call: TRBJ1-5
clone_size: .
d_call: .
v_call: TRBV27
cdr3_nt: TGTGCCAGCAGTTCTCTCAGGGGTGGTCATCAGCCCCAGCATTTT
cdr3_aa: CASSSLRGGHQPQHF

j_call: TRBJ2-7
clone_size: few
d_call: .
v_call: TRBV7-2
cdr3_nt: TGTGCCAGCAGCCCAAGGCTACCCTCCTACGAGCAGTACTTC
cdr3_aa: CASSPRLPSYEQYF

j_call: TRBJ1-2
clone_size: few
d_call: TRBD1
v_call: TRBV28
cdr3_nt: TGTGCCACCCTTCCCCGGGACAGGACCCTATACGGCTACACCTTC
cdr3_aa: CATLPRDRTLYGYTF

j_call: TRBJ2-1
clone_size: few
d_call: TRBD2
v_call: TRBV7-6
cdr3_nt: TGTGCCAGCAGCTTTGTTAGGACTAGTGGATTTCACAATGAGCAGTTCTTC
cdr3_aa: CASSFVRTSGFHNEQFF

j_call: TRBJ1-2
clone_size: .
d_call: .
v_call: TRBV7-2
cdr3_nt: TGTGCCAGCAGCTTAACTACAGGGTCTAACTATGGCTACACCTTC
cdr3_aa: CASSLTTGSNYGYTF

j_call: TRBJ2-2
clone_size: .
d_call: TRBD1
v_call: TRBV7-3
cdr3_nt: TGTGCCAGCACCAGGACAGGGGTGAACACCGGGGAGCTGTTTTTT
cdr3_aa: CASTRTGVNTGELFF

j_call: TRBJ1-6
clone_size: few
d_call: .
v_call: TRBV7-2
cdr3_nt: TGTGCCAGCAGCCGGGCTGTCGGGGGTTCACCCCTCCACTTT
cdr3_aa: CASSRAVGGSPLHF

j_call: TRBJ1-5
clone_size: few
d_call: .
v_call: TRBV7-8
cdr3_nt: TGTGCCAGCACCCCGCCGGGCGGCCAGCCCCAGCATTTT
cdr3_aa: CASTPPGGQPQHF

j_call: TRBJ2-5
clone_size: .
d_call: .
v_call: TRBV14
cdr3_nt: TGTGCCAGCAGCCAATACGGGGCCAGAGAGACCCAGTACTTC
cdr3_aa: CASSQYGARETQYF

j_call: TRBJ2-1
clone_size: .
d_call: TRBD1
v_call: TRBV19
cdr3_nt: TGTGCCAGTAGCCCGACAGGGGGCTTTGCGGCTGAGCAGTTCTTC
cdr3_aa: CASSPTGGFAAEQFF

j_call: TRBJ2-3
clone_size: .
d_call: .
v_call: TRBV19
cdr3_nt: TGTGCCAGTAGTATGGCGGGGCTCACAGATACGCAGTATTTT
cdr3_aa: CASSMAGLTDTQYF

j_call: TRBJ2-2
clone_size: few
d_call: .
v_call: TRBV12-5
cdr3_nt: TGTGCTAGTGGTTCCCCTCGGGTGAGCGGGGAGCTGTTTTTT
cdr3_aa: CASGSPRVSGELFF

j_call: TRBJ1-5
clone_size: few
d_call: .
v_call: TRBV6-2/TRBV6-3
cdr3_nt: TGTGCCAGCAGTTACCAACAGGGACCTTTGAATCAGCCCCAGCATTTT
cdr3_aa: CASSYQQGPLNQPQHF

j_call: TRBJ2-5
clone_size: few
d_call: TRBD1
v_call: TRBV7-8
cdr3_nt: TGTGCCAGCAGCTCCATGACAGGGCTGGAGACCCAGTACTTC
cdr3_aa: CASSSMTGLETQYF

j_call: TRBJ1-2
clone_size: many
d_call: .
v_call: TRBV11-2
cdr3_nt: TGTGCCAGCAGCGGTGATAACTATGGCTACACCTTC
cdr3_aa: CASSGDNYGYTF

j_call: TRBJ2-7
clone_size: .
d_call: TRBD2
v_call: TRBV7-2
cdr3_nt: TGTGCCAGCAGCCCAAGCACAGCGGGAATTCACTACGAGCAGTACTTC
cdr3_aa: CASSPSTAGIHYEQYF

j_call: TRBJ2-3
clone_size: .
d_call: .
v_call: TRBV12-3/TRBV12-4
cdr3_nt: TGTGCCAGTGCCGCCGATTCGGGGAGCACAGATACGCAGTATTTT
cdr3_aa: CASAADSGSTDTQYF

j_call: TRBJ1-1
clone_size: once
d_call: TRBD1
v_call: TRBV5-1
cdr3_nt: TGCGCCAGCAGCTTGGGTCCAGGGGGCACTGAAGCTTTCTTT
cdr3_aa: CASSLGPGGTEAFF

j_call: TRBJ2-2
clone_size: few
d_call: .
v_call: TRBV7-2
cdr3_nt: TGTGCCAGCAGCTTAATCGCGGGGGCAACCGGGGAGCTGTTTTTT
cdr3_aa: CASSLIAGATGELFF

j_call: TRBJ2-5
clone_size: .
d_call: .
v_call: TRBV7-6
cdr3_nt: TGTGCCAGCAGCCATCGGACTCCGCAAGAGACCCAGTACTTC
cdr3_aa: CASSHRTPQETQYF